Following are 9 T cell receptor beta chains from one sample sequenced in a study of T cells in Graves' hyperthyroidism and ophthalmopathy. Using RNA transcripts as the source, TCR beta CDR3 regions were amplified. Carried out on the TCR CDR3, a first-round RT-PCR used the HTBI primer set. A single record per CDR3 protein comes from TCRdb applying MiXCR to the multiplex PCR reads. The sample carries hundreds of thousands of distinct CDR3 sequences, about half recorded once. The specimen was peripheral blood or thyroid tissue (not recorded which). All receptors come from a woman aged 18-35 years with Graves' hyperthyroidism.

In its sample, this clonotype was seen many times. The V call is TRBV29-1, the J call TRBJ1-4, with D possibly matching TRBD1 (6 bases). Trimming stripped 3 bases from V and 6 bases from J, with 8 bases between. Germline lookup yields CDR1 SQVTM and CDR2 ANQGSEA. This CDR3 is built from 12 residues. The CDR3 bases are TGCAGCGTTGAGGGGGCGGATGAAAAACTGTTTTTT. Encoded protein: CSVEGADEKLFF.

The chain links TRBV2 to TRBJ2-5; D is undetermined. CDR3 length: 14 amino acids. Trimming cost V 4 bases and J 4 bases, with 13 bases left between them. CDR1 and CDR2 (germline): SNHLY, FYNNEI. The CDR3 spells CASSVPGVRETQYF. CDR3 sequence (DNA): TGTGCCAGCAGTGTCCCCGGAGTCCGAGAGACCCAGTACTTC.

In regard to this clonotype: Compared with germline, one end of the junction differs, possibly owing to a read error. The chain recombines TRBV5-5 with TRBJ2-6; D ambiguous. Looked up from germline, CDR1 is SGHKS and CDR2 is YYEKEE (reference sequence). CDR3 length: 15 amino acids. CDR3 coding DNA: TGCGCCAGCAGCTTGATAGGGACTGGGGCCAACGTCCTGACTTTC. Translation gives CASSLIGTGANVLTF.

About this clonotype itself: The junction shows a germline mismatch at one end, possibly a read error. V usage is TRBV10-3 and J usage is TRBJ1-1; D is unresolved. The CDR3 runs 15 residues. CDR1 is ENHRY and CDR2 is SYGVKD in the germline V gene. In DNA, the CDR3 is TGTGCCAGCAGTTATAGGAAACGGGCGAACACTGAAGCTTCCTTT. It specifies CASSYRKRANTEASF.

The J gene is TRBJ1-1, the V gene TRBV25-1; 9 bases agree with TRBD1. There are 13 residues in the CDR3. The V gene end was trimmed by 6 bases and the J gene end by 10 bases; junction bases not matched to a gene: 9. The germline CDR1 and CDR2 sequences are MGHDK and SYGVNS. The DNA for the CDR3 is TGTGCCAGCAGCCCACAGGGGGCGTTTCGAGCTTTCTTT. This translates into CASSPQGAFRAFF.

This clonotype has ten or more counts. This chain connects TRBV29-1 to TRBJ2-7, with 8 positions matching TRBD1. The V and J ends lost 2 bases and 6 bases, in that order; junction bases with no gene match: 3. CDR1 is SQVTM, CDR2 ANQGSEA, per germline. The CDR3 spans 12 residues. The CDR3 region is CSVERQGAEQYF. CDR3 coding DNA: TGCAGCGTTGAACGTCAGGGGGCCGAGCAGTACTTC.

This clonotype was counted a few times. This chain joins TRBV7-2 and TRBJ2-2; the D is unclear. Germline values: CDR1 SGHTA, CDR2 FQGNSA. Trimming took 4 bases from V and 1 from J, leaving 16 bases between them. CDR3 length: 17 amino acids. CDR3 sequence reads: CASSWESLPGNTGELFF. The DNA of the CDR3 is TGTGCCAGCAGCTGGGAATCGCTTCCAGGGAACACCGGGGAGCTGTTTTTT.

About this clonotype itself: An end of the junction does not agree with germline; a read error may underlie this. This chain links TRBV10-2 with TRBJ2-7; 9 nucleotides match TRBD2. The CDR3 has 15 residues. Germline V gene lookup returns CDR1 WSHSY and CDR2 SAAADI. CDR3 loop: CASSRRLAVSYEQYF. In nucleotides, the CDR3 is TGTGCCAGCAGCCGAAGACTAGCGGTCTCCTACGAGCAGTACTTC.

There are many counts of this clonotype. The chain carries TRBV6-5 and TRBJ1-1; TRBD1 matches at 7 bases. The CDR3 has 13 amino acids. Per the germline V gene, CDR1 is MNHEY and CDR2 is SVGAGI. The V segment lost 6 bases and the J segment 3 bases; nucleotides outside the gene matches: 4. The CDR3 loop reads CASSRQGDTEAFF. The CDR3 nucleotides are TGTGCCAGCAGCCGACAGGGTGACACTGAAGCTTTCTTT.